This record looks at one TCR beta chain sequence and its context. Its target is not known. This sample was taken from a study of radiation and T cells in renal cell carcinoma. The CDR3 extends over 20 amino acids. V lost 0 bases to trimming and J lost 3 bases; unmatched junction nucleotides: 16. Germline CDR1 reads KGHSH; CDR2 reads LQKENI. Here immunoSEQ multiplex PCR was the method, and the copy in TCRdb shows in-frame clones only, minus some. The sample shows about 77,000 clones, roughly 80% of them seen only once. Overall study findings and caveats: Baseline intratumoral clonotype presence is unknown without pretreatment biopsies.

Time point defined: blood 4 weeks post-SBRT, at nephrectomy. Treatment meaning: 15 Gy SBRT to primary tumor, nephrectomy 4 weeks later. The sequence derives from a woman in her fifties or sixties with renal cell carcinoma. The source material was blood, sampled from a patient whose treatment included radiotherapy and nephrectomy. The chain couples TRBV18 to TRBJ2-1; 8 bases match TRBD2. This CDR3 is CASSPPPRMGLGELYNEQFF. For the CDR3, the DNA is TGTGCCAGCTCACCACCGCCTCGAATGGGACTAGGGGAACTCTACAATGAGCAGTTCTTC.